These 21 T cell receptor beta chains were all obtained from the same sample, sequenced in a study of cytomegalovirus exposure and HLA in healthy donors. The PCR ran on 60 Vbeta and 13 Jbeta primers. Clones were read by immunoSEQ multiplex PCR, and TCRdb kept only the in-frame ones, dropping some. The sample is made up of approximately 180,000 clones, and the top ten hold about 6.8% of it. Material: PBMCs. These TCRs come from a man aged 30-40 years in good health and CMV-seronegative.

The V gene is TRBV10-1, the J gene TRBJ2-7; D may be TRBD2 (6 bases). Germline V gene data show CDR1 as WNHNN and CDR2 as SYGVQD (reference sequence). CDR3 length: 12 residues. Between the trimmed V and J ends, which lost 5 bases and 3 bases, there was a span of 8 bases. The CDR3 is CASSRDFYEQYF. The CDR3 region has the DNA TGCGCCAGCAGTCGGGACTTCTACGAGCAGTACTTC.

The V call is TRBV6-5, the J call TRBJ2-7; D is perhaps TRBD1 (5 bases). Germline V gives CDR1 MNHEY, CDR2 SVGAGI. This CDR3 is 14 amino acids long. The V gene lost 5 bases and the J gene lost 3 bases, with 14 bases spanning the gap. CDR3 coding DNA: TGTGCCAGCAGTGACCCAGGGAAATACTACGAGCAGTACTTC. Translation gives CASSDPGKYYEQYF.

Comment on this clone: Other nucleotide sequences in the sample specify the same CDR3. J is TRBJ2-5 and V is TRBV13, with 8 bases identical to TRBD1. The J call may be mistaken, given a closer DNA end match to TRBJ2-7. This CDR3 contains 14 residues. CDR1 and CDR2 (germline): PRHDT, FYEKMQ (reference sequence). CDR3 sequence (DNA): TGTGCCAGCAGCTCCGGACAGGGATCCTACGAGCAGTACTTC. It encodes CASSSGQGSYEQYF.

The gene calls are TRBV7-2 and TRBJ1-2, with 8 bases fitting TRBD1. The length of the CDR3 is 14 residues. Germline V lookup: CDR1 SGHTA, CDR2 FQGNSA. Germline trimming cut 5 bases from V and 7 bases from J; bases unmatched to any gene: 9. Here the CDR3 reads CASSPGQGRAGYTF. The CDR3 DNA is TGTGCCAGCAGCCCAGGACAGGGAAGGGCTGGCTACACCTTC.

DNA of the CDR3: TGTGCCTGGAACGGGGAACCCCCAGATACGCAGTATTTT. It translates to CAWNGEPPDTQYF. The chain joins TRBV30 to TRBJ2-3, with D possibly being TRBD2 (5 bases). In germline, CDR1 is GTSNPN, CDR2 SVGIG (reference sequence). CDR3 length: 13 amino acids. The V end was cut by 4 bases, the J end by 4 bases, with 12 bases between.

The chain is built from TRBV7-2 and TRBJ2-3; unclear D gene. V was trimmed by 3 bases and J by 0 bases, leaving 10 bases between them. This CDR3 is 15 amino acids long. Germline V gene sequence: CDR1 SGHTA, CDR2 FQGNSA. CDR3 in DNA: TGTGCCAGCAGCTTTGACTCCGCTAGCACAGATACGCAGTATTTT. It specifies CASSFDSASTDTQYF. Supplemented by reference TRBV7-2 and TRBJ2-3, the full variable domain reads GAGVSQSPSNKVTEKGKDVELRCDPISGHTALYWYRQSLGQGLEFLIYFQGNSAPDKSGLPSDRFSAERTGGSVSTLTIQRTQQEDSAVYLCASSFDSASTDTQYFGPGTRLTVL.

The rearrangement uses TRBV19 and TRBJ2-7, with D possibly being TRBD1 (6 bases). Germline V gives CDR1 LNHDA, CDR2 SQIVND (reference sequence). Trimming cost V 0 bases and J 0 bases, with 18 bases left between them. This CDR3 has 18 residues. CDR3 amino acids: CASSIDRTGNLVSYEQYF. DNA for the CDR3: TGTGCCAGTAGTATAGATCGTACAGGGAATCTCGTCTCCTACGAGCAGTACTTC.

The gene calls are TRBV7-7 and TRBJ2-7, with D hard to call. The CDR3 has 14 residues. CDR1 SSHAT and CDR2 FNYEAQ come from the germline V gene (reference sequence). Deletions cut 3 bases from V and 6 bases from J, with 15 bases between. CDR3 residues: CASSFGAGSGEQYF. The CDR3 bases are TGTGCCAGCAGCTTTGGAGCCGGATCGGGCGAGCAGTACTTC. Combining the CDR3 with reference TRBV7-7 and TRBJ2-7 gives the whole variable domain GAGVSQSPRYKVTKRGQDVTLRCDPISSHATLYWYQQALGQGPEFLTYFNYEAQPDKSGLPSDRFSAERPEGSISTLTIQRTEQRDSAMYRCASSFGAGSGEQYFGPGTRLTVT.

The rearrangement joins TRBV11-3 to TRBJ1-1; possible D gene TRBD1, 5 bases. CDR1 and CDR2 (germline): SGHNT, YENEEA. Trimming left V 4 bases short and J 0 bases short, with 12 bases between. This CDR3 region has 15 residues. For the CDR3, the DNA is TGTGCCAGCAGCTACCCGGGGGTCATGAACACTGAAGCTTTCTTT. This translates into CASSYPGVMNTEAFF.

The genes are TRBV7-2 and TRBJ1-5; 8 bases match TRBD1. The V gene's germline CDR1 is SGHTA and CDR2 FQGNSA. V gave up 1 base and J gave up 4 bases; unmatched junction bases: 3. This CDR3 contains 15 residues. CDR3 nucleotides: TGTGCCAGCAGCTTAGAGGGACAGGTAAATCAGCCCCAGCATTTT. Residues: CASSLEGQVNQPQHF. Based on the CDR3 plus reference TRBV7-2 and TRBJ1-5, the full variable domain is GAGVSQSPSNKVTEKGKDVELRCDPISGHTALYWYRQSLGQGLEFLIYFQGNSAPDKSGLPSDRFSAERTGGSVSTLTIQRTQQEDSAVYLCASSLEGQVNQPQHFGDGTRLSIL.

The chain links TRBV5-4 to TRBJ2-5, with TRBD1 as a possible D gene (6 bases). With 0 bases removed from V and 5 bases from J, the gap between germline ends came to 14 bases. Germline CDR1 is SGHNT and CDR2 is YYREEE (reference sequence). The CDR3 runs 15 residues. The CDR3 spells CASSLEGVRRETQYF. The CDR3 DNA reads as TGTGCCAGCAGCTTGGAGGGGGTACGACGGGAGACCCAGTACTTC.

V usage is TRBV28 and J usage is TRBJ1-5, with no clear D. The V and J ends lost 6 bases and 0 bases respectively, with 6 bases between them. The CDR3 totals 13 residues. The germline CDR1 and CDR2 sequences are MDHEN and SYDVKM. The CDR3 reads CASSPISNQPQHF. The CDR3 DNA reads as TGTGCCAGCAGCCCCATTAGCAATCAGCCCCAGCATTTT.

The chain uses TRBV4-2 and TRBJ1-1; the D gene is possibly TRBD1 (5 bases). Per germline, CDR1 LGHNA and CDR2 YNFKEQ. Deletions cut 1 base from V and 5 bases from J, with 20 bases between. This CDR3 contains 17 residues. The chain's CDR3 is CASSQARAGQGGTEAFF. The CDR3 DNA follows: TGTGCCAGCAGCCAAGCCAGGGCCGGCCAGGGTGGAACTGAAGCTTTCTTT.

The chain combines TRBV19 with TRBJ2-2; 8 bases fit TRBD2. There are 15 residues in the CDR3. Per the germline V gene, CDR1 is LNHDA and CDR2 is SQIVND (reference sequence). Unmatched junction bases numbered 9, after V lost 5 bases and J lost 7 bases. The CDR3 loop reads CASSSPGTRSGELFF. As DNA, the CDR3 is TGTGCCAGTAGTTCACCCGGGACTAGGAGCGGGGAGCTGTTTTTT.

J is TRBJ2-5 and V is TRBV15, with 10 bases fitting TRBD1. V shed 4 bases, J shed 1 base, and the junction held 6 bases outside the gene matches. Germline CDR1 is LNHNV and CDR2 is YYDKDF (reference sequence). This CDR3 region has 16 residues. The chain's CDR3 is CATSTGTGATQETQYF. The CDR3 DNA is TGTGCCACCAGCACCGGGACAGGGGCCACCCAAGAGACCCAGTACTTC.

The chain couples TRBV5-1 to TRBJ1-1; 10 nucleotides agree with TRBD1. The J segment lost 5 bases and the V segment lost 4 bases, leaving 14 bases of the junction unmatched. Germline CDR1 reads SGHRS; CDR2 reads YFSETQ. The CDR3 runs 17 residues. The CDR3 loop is CASSPTDRGRGGTEAFF. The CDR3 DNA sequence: TGCGCCAGCAGCCCAACTGACAGGGGGCGGGGGGGGACTGAAGCTTTCTTT.

Here the CDR3 DNA reads TGCGCCAGCAGCTTGGTGACTAGCGGCACTAATGAGCAGTTCTTC. As protein: CASSLVTSGTNEQFF. The J gene is TRBJ2-1, the V gene TRBV5-1, with 9 bases aligning to TRBD2. The CDR3 loop spans 15 amino acids. J lost 7 bases, V lost 0 bases, and 5 bases had no gene match. Germline-derived CDR1 and CDR2 are SGHRS and YFSETQ.

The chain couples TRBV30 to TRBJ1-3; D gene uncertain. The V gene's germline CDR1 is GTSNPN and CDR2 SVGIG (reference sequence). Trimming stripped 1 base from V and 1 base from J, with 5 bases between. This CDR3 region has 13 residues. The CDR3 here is CAWSGPSGNTIYF. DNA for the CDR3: TGTGCCTGGAGTGGGCCGTCTGGAAACACCATATATTTT.

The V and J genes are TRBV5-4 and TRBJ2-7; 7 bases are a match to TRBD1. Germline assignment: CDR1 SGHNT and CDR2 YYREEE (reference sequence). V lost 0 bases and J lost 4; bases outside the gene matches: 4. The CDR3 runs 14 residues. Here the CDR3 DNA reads TGTGCCAGCAGCTTGGGAGACAGGGCGTACGAGCAGTACTTC. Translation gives CASSLGDRAYEQYF.

CDR3 bases: TGTGCCAGCAGCTTCGTGGGGAGAGGGGAGCAGTTCTTC. This encodes CASSFVGRGEQFF. This sequence joins TRBV11-3 and TRBJ2-1; D possibly corresponds to TRBD2 (5 bases). The V end lost 3 bases, the J end lost 10 bases, and 13 bases lay between the germline ends. This CDR3 is built from 13 residues. CDR1 SGHNT and CDR2 YENEEA come from the germline V gene.

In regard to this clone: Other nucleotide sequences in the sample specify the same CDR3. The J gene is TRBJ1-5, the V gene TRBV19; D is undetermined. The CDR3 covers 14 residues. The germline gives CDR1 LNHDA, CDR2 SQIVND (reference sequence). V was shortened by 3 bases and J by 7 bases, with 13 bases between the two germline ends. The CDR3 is CASSIGGRGQPQHF. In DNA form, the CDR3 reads TGTGCCAGTAGTATTGGTGGCAGAGGACAGCCCCAGCATTTT.